These T cell receptor beta chains were read from a single sample in a study of shared clonotypes between healthy human individuals. Profiling relied on immunoSEQ multiplex PCR, and the TCRdb table lists in-frame clones only, not all of them. The sample carries about 600,000 clones, 95% to 98% recorded once. Sequenced material: naive CD8+ T cells sorted from blood. These receptors all stem from a man aged 25 to 40 in good health. CDR3s include the opening cysteine and the closing phenylalanine or tryptophan. The D gene is left open where the match is weak. Not every row has a clone size; where given, it reads once, few, many or a size class.

cdr3_length j_call v_call clone_size d_call cdr3_aa cdr3_nt
17 TRBJ2-1 TRBV5-1 - TRBD2 CASSPPGGRALYNEQFF TGCGCCAGCAGCCCCCCCGGGGGGAGGGCGCTCTACAATGAGCAGTTCTTC
16 TRBJ2-2 TRBV9 once TRBD2 CASSISSGMNTGELFF TGTGCCAGCAGCATCTCTAGCGGAATGAACACCGGGGAGCTGTTTTTT
15 TRBJ1-1 TRBV6-5 - TRBD1 CASSLGTDFSTEAFF TGTGCCAGCAGCCTAGGGACAGACTTCAGCACTGAAGCTTTCTTT
15 TRBJ1-5 TRBV5-1 - TRBD1 CASSLQGLPNQPQHF TGCGCCAGCAGCTTACAGGGGCTCCCCAATCAGCCCCAGCATTTT
17 TRBJ2-5 TRBV4-1 - - CASSQVTGLGSRETQYF TGCGCCAGCAGCCAAGTAACAGGGTTGGGATCCCGGGAGACCCAGTACTTC
16 TRBJ1-5 TRBV21-1 - - CASSKDWAYSNQPQHF TGTGCCAGCAGCAAAGACTGGGCTTATAGCAATCAGCCCCAGCATTTT
15 TRBJ1-5 TRBV27 - TRBD1 CASSSGTGANQPQHF TGTGCCAGCAGTTCCGGGACAGGGGCCAATCAGCCCCAGCATTTT
17 TRBJ2-2 TRBV14 - - CASSQVFGLPNTGELFF TGTGCCAGCAGCCAAGTTTTTGGCCTTCCGAACACCGGGGAGCTGTTTTTT
12 TRBJ2-3 TRBV27 - - CASSDRFDTQYF TGTGCCAGCAGTGACAGGTTTGACACGCAGTATTTT
19 TRBJ2-5 TRBV6-1 - TRBD1 CASSEWRGRTGLGVGTQYF TGTGCCAGCAGTGAATGGAGGGGAAGGACAGGGTTGGGTGTTGGGACCCAGTACTTC
15 TRBJ2-7 TRBV7-6 once TRBD1 CASSFGQGGNYEQYF TGTGCCAGCAGCTTTGGACAGGGTGGAAACTACGAGCAGTACTTC
13 TRBJ2-5 TRBV28 once - CASSPRVSETQYF TGTGCCAGCAGCCCCAGGGTGTCAGAGACCCAGTACTTC
16 TRBJ1-4 TRBV7-9 - TRBD1 CASSPGQGTTNEKLFF TGTGCCAGCAGCCCTGGACAGGGGACAACTAATGAAAAACTGTTTTTT
16 TRBJ2-5 TRBV14 - - CASSQDQRDVKETQYF TGTGCCAGCAGCCAGGACCAGAGGGACGTGAAAGAGACCCAGTACTTC
15 TRBJ2-7 TRBV4-1 - TRBD1 CASSLGRDRDYEQYF TGCGCCAGCAGCCTCGGACGGGACAGGGACTACGAGCAGTACTTC
14 TRBJ2-2 TRBV2 - TRBD2 CASKGRDYAGELFF TGTGCCAGCAAGGGCAGGGACTACGCCGGGGAGCTGTTTTTT
16 TRBJ2-7 TRBV6-6 once TRBD1 CASSYFLDRGPYEQYF TGTGCCAGCAGTTACTTTTTGGACAGGGGACCCTACGAGCAGTACTTC
14 TRBJ2-7 TRBV2 - TRBD1 CASNPGQGVQGQYF TGTGCCAGCAATCCGGGACAGGGGGTTCAGGGGCAGTACTTC
13 TRBJ1-1 TRBV9 - - CASSVGGDTEAFF TGTGCCAGCAGCGTAGGTGGTGACACTGAAGCTTTCTTT
10 TRBJ1-3 TRBV9 - - CASSGDTIYF TGTGCCAGCAGCGGAGACACCATATATTTT
15 TRBJ2-1 TRBV5-4 - - CASSLAVGEFDEQFF TGTGCCAGCAGCTTAGCGGTTGGAGAGTTCGATGAGCAGTTCTTC
13 TRBJ2-7 TRBV11-2 - - CASSLVGGYEQYF TGTGCCAGCAGCTTAGTAGGGGGGTACGAGCAGTACTTC
15 TRBJ2-2 TRBV4-3 - TRBD1 CASSQEGTGVGELFF TGCGCCAGCAGCCAAGAAGGGACAGGGGTCGGGGAGCTGTTTTTT
11 TRBJ2-1 TRBV27 - - CASSSGTLKVF TGTGCCAGCAGTTCTGGGACCCTCAAGGTCTTC
15 TRBJ2-2 TRBV6-5 - TRBD1 CASSQGAHKAGELFF TGTGCCAGCAGCCAGGGGGCGCATAAAGCCGGGGAGCTGTTTTTT
14 TRBJ1-2 TRBV13 - - CASSQEGHWYGYTF TGTGCCAGCAGCCAGGAGGGGCATTGGTATGGCTACACCTTC
16 TRBJ2-1 TRBV4-1 - TRBD2 CASSQRLAGPYNEQFF TGCGCCAGCAGCCAACGACTAGCCGGCCCCTACAATGAGCAGTTCTTC
16 TRBJ2-1 TRBV7-2 - TRBD2 CASSPNLAGVNNEQFF TGTGCCAGCAGCCCAAATCTAGCGGGGGTAAACAATGAGCAGTTCTTC
15 TRBJ2-5 TRBV7-9 - - CASSGGLGGKATQYF TGTGCCAGTTCAGGGGGACTAGGGGGCAAAGCGACCCAGTACTTC